These 4 T cell receptor beta chains share one sample of origin, sequenced in a study of blood T cell repertoires in COVID-19. Using immunoSEQ multiplex PCR, the repertoire was profiled, and TCRdb retains in-frame clones only, with some absent. The table records about 65,000 clones, approximately 93% of them present only once. The sample comprised peripheral blood. These receptors were collected from a man between 65 and 79 years old with active COVID-19.

The V and J genes are TRBV5-4 and TRBJ2-1; 9 nucleotides agree with TRBD2. Germline V gene sequence: CDR1 SGHNT, CDR2 YYREEE (reference sequence). There are 16 residues in the CDR3. After removal of 4 bases from V and 9 bases from J, the junction contained 14 bases not matched to a gene. This chain's CDR3 is CASSPLAGLAGGEQFF. CDR3 coding DNA: TGTGCCAGCAGCCCACTAGCGGGCCTGGCTGGTGGTGAGCAGTTCTTC.

The rearrangement links TRBV18 to TRBJ1-5, with a possible D match to TRBD1 (5 bases). Germline lookup yields CDR1 KGHSH and CDR2 LQKENI. V lost 2 bases to trimming and J lost 7 bases, with 18 bases between them. The CDR3 totals 16 residues. The CDR3 is CASSPSSVQGFQPQHF. CDR3 in DNA: TGTGCCAGCTCACCATCCTCAGTCCAGGGATTCCAGCCCCAGCATTTT. Variable domain in full (rest from reference TRBV18 and TRBJ1-5): NAGVMQNPRHLVRRRGQEARLRCSPMKGHSHVYWYRQLPEEGLKFMVYLQKENIIDESGMPKERFSAEFPKEGPSILRIQQVVRGDSAAYFCASSPSSVQGFQPQHFGDGTRLSIL.

The CDR3 protein is CASRLPRQGAYTEAFF. In DNA, the CDR3 is TGTGCCAGCAGGCTACCCCGGCAGGGGGCTTACACTGAAGCTTTCTTT. The chain links TRBV28 to TRBJ1-1, with 8 bases fitting TRBD1. V dropped 6 bases and J dropped 3; count of bases not matched to a gene: 12. The CDR3 loop spans 16 amino acids. Germline V CDR1 and CDR2: MDHEN, SYDVKM.

The chain has TRBV7-3 and TRBJ2-3; 8 nucleotides match TRBD2. The CDR3 loop spans 17 amino acids. Losses at the gene ends were 5 bases for V and 3 bases for J; bases not matched to a gene: 13. Per germline, CDR1 SGHTA and CDR2 FQGTGA. This CDR3 reads CASSPRGRGGTTDTQYF. The CDR3 DNA follows: TGTGCCAGCAGCCCCAGGGGTCGGGGGGGCACAACAGATACGCAGTATTTT.